This T cell receptor beta chain derives from a study of blood T cell repertoires in COVID-19. For the study at large: The United States, Italy and Spain were the sources of the acute and convalescent COVID-19 samples. T cells, B-cell-depleted T cells, or PBMCs supplied cDNA or gDNA.

Per the authors' pipeline: Scientists estimated how many nucleated cells there were by amplifying reference gene primers. The repertoire was sequenced with immunoSEQ multiplex PCR; TCRdb's copy has only in-frame clones and lacks some. V, J and clone size are those of that table, while D and trimming were read from the DNA. The repertoire holds roughly 240,000 clones, 82% seen once, with about 1.9% in the top ten. This clone was seen only a few times. The germline V gene encodes CDR1 SGDLS and CDR2 YYNGEE. This CDR3 comprises 15 residues. V lost 2 bases to trimming and J lost 10 bases; unmatched junction nucleotides: 14.

The rearrangement joins TRBV9 to TRBJ2-7; 8 bases are a match to TRBD2. The specimen sequenced was peripheral blood. The TCR originated in a woman over 75 with acute or convalescent COVID-19. The CDR3 DNA follows: TGTGCCAGCAGCGTCCTCCCGGCTCGGGGGGGCAAACAGTACTTC. This gives the protein CASSVLPARGGKQYF.